This TCR beta chain is drawn from a study of response to subunit inactivated influenza vaccine. This clonotype showed up just a few times. Antigen specificity is unknown. Study results and limitations: The authors suggested that every seasonal influenza vaccination recruits few new T cells.

This CDR3 has 16 amino acids. Unmatched junction bases numbered 11, after V lost 7 bases and J lost 3 bases. TCRdb re-called the RT-PCR reads with MiXCR, one entry per CDR3 protein. The data show about 580,000 distinct CDR3 sequences, with 14% seen just once and 11% held by the top ten. This TCR derives from a middle-aged man who received an inactivated influenza vaccine. This chain connects TRBV12-3 or TRBV12-4 to TRBJ2-1, with 8 bases that match TRBD2. This specimen consisted of PBMCs from blood, obtained 11 to 12 days after vaccination. DNA for the CDR3: TGTGCCAGCAACCCCGGGGGGGGAAGAGTCTACAATGAGCAGTTCTTC. Encoded protein: CASNPGGGRVYNEQFF.